This TCR beta chain was profiled in a study of neurological immune-mediated disorders. Broader study findings: The multiple sclerosis repertoire cluster had no clinical or MRI feature associated with it.

This clonotype has a count of ten or more. The antigen remains undetermined. Trimming left V 0 bases short and J 1 base short, with 15 bases between. Germline V gene sequence: CDR1 DFQATT, CDR2 SNEGSKA (reference sequence). The CDR3 is 16 residues long. One entry per CDR3 protein, called by TCRdb with MiXCR from the 5' RACE reads. This table has some 80,000 distinct CDR3 sequences, around 6% appearing once. The time point was: longitudinal time-point 2. The rearrangement links TRBV20-1 to TRBJ2-5; possible D gene TRBD1, 5 bases. The receptor comes from a woman aged 55-70 years with multiple sclerosis. Sequencing was performed on PBMCs. The DNA for the CDR3 is TGCAGTGCTAGAGAATGGGTAGGGGCAACCCAAGAGACCCAGTACTTC. Translating it yields CSAREWVGATQETQYF.